This T cell receptor (beta chain) was recovered during a study of breast tumors, draining lymph nodes, adjacent tissues. The study, taken as a whole, reports: Tumor and nontumor repertoires were significantly more similar in luminal-like than in basal-like breast cancer. Tumor repertoires ranked between lymph nodes and nontumor tissue in diversity, with V and J gene preferences.

TCRdb passed the multiplex PCR reads through MiXCR, listing each CDR3 protein once. The sample gives 150,000 or so distinct CDR3 sequences, 30% to 40% of which show up once; about 3.7% is in the top ten. Axillary draining lymph nodes of breast cancer patients supplied the node samples. The V end was cut by 2 bases, the J end by 2 bases, with 10 bases between. This CDR3 is 14 amino acids long. The germline gives CDR1 MGHDK, CDR2 SYGVNS. This clonotype was observed at least ten times. What it binds is unknown. The source is a female donor with breast cancer. Some clones in this sample may be carry-over from other donors' samples. This chain joins TRBV25-1 and TRBJ2-7; D perhaps matches TRBD2 (7 bases). Sequenced material: axillary lymph node tissue. CDR3 sequence reads: CASSEGGDTYEQYF. The CDR3 nucleotides read TGTGCCAGCAGTGAAGGGGGGGACACCTACGAGCAGTACTTC.